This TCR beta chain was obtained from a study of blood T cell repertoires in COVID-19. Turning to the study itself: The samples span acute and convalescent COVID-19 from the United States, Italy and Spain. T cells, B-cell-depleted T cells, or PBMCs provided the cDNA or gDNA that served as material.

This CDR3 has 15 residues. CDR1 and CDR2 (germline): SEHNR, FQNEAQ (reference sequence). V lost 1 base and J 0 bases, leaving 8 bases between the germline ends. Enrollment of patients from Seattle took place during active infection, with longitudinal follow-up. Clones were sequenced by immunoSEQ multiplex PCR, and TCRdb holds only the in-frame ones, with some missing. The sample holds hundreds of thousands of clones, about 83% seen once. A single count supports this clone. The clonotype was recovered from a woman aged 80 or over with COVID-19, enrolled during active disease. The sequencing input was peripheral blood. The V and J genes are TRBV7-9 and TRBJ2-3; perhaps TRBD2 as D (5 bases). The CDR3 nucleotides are TGTGCCAGCAGCTTAGATGGGAGTAGCACAGATACGCAGTATTTT. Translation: CASSLDGSSTDTQYF.